The sequence of this TCR beta chain was determined in a study of T cell changes during pregnancy in multiple sclerosis. The method was immunoSEQ multiplex PCR; TCRdb's version includes in-frame clones alone and lacks a portion of them. Of 29,000 or so clones in the sample, 85% to 95% were seen once. Germline loops: CDR1 SGHNT, CDR2 YYREEE (reference sequence). V lost 0 bases and J lost 3; bases outside the gene matches: 5. This CDR3 comprises 17 residues. The rearrangement uses TRBV5-4 and TRBJ2-2; 10 nucleotides line up with TRBD1. The receptor comes from a female donor with multiple sclerosis, enrolled in a pregnancy study. The source material was CD8+ T cells from peripheral blood mononuclear cells, sampled before pregnancy. The CDR3 loop reads CASSLAGTGVHTGELFF. The DNA of the CDR3 is TGTGCCAGCAGCTTGGCCGGGACAGGGGTTCACACCGGGGAGCTGTTTTTT.